The present entry profiles one T cell receptor (beta chain) with its context. Its specificity is unknown. Trimming left V 4 bases short and J 4 bases short, with 15 bases between. The length of the CDR3 is 16 residues. Germline V gives CDR1 SGHRS, CDR2 YFSETQ. Profiling relied on immunoSEQ multiplex PCR, and the TCRdb table lists in-frame clones only, not all of them. In the table there are approximately 200,000 clones, roughly 92% of which are singletons. The sample comes from a study of T cell responses to AZD1222 COVID-19 vaccine. Whole-study findings and limits: Epitopes outside B.1.351 and B.1.1.7 mutated regions reportedly drew nearly half of spike TCRs. Repertoire sampling happened only post peak T cell response. The sample set comprised mostly white British donors with more females, and clonal diversity was possibly underestimated. Spike as a whole was targeted by vaccine-associated CD4 TCRs, dominant at 160-218 and 743-854.

The material was peripheral blood, obtained 28 days after the second AZD1222 dose. The receptor comes from an adult who received the AZD1222 COVID-19 vaccine. The V and J genes are TRBV5-1 and TRBJ1-6; a weak D match, TRBD1 (5 bases). The CDR3 loop is CASSRDSDIYNSPLHF. Written as DNA, the CDR3 is TGCGCCAGCAGCCGAGACAGTGATATTTATAATTCACCCCTCCACTTT.